What follows are 32 T cell receptor beta chains derived from one specimen sequenced in a study of beta chain features in type 1 diabetes. Notes on the study in general: Shortening of TCRB CDR3s, moderate but significant, appeared in all four CD4+ subsets of Type 1 diabetes patients.

The antigens of these receptors remain unknown. Of the isolated RNA, all was reverse transcribed, and so the sequenced material was expressed TCRB transcripts. Assay: immunoSEQ multiplex PCR; the TCRdb copy retains only in-frame clones and omits some. The repertoire holds hundreds of thousands of clones, 11% to 15% seen once, with 0.035% to 0.04% in the top ten. Source material: naive CD4+ T cells from blood. The receptors were sampled from a man aged 18 to 30 with type 1 diabetes.

This chain connects TRBV5-6 to TRBJ2-3, with D possibly being TRBD1 (6 bases). CDR1 is SGHDT and CDR2 is YYEEEE in the germline V gene. The CDR3 spans 15 residues. V lost 0 bases and J lost 1, with 9 bases in between. CDR3 protein: CASSLEQGRTDTQYF. Here the CDR3 DNA reads TGTGCCAGCAGCTTGGAACAGGGACGCACAGATACGCAGTATTTT.

This clone was observed a few times. The chain joins TRBV7-2 to TRBJ2-7; 7 positions agree with TRBD1. The CDR3 is made up of 16 amino acids. Per the germline V gene, CDR1 is SGHTA and CDR2 is FQGNSA. V shed 5 bases and J 0 bases; nucleotides not matched to a gene: 10. The chain's CDR3 is CASSERIRDSSYEQYF. The CDR3 DNA reads as TGTGCCAGCAGCGAACGAATCCGGGACAGCTCCTACGAGCAGTACTTC.

This clone has just a few counts. The chain uses TRBV7-9 and TRBJ1-2, with D unclear. Trimming cost V 10 bases and J 4 bases, with 13 bases left between them. Germline values: CDR1 SEHNR, CDR2 FQNEAQ (reference sequence). The CDR3 contains 12 residues. CDR3 coding DNA: TGTGCCACCTCGAATCCATCCTATGGCTACACCTTC. Translation gives CATSNPSYGYTF.

The chain uses TRBV11-2 and TRBJ1-1, with 8 bases aligning to TRBD1. The V and J ends lost 0 bases and 5 bases, in that order; junction bases with no gene match: 2. This CDR3 has 14 amino acids. CDR1 and CDR2 (germline): SGHAT, FQNNGV. CDR3 nucleotides: TGTGCCAGCAGCTTAGACAGGGGGCGAACTGAAGCTTTCTTT. The encoded protein is CASSLDRGRTEAFF.

There are a few counts of this clone. The same CDR3 is also encoded by other DNA sequences in this sample. The chain links TRBV28 to TRBJ2-6; no clear D. Germline V gene lookup returns CDR1 MDHEN and CDR2 SYDVKM. This CDR3 contains 13 residues. Deletions cut 5 bases from V and 1 base from J, with 3 bases between. The CDR3 nucleotides read TGTGCCAGCAGTCTATCTGGGGCCAACGTCCTGACTTTC. It is translated as CASSLSGANVLTF.

The J gene is TRBJ2-3, the V gene TRBV5-6; D is uncertain. Germline V gene sequence: CDR1 SGHDT, CDR2 YYEEEE. V was shortened by 6 bases and J by 5 bases, with 13 bases between the two germline ends. The CDR3 has 13 residues. CDR3 DNA: TGTGCCAGCACCATTAATAGTGTAGATACGCAGTATTTT. It is translated as CASTINSVDTQYF. The full variable domain, rest sourced from reference TRBV5-6 and TRBJ2-3, is DAGVTQSPTHLIKTRGQQVTLRCSPKSGHDTVSWYQQALGQGPQFIFQYYEEEERQRGNFPDRFSGHQFPNYSSELNVNALLLGDSALYLCASTINSVDTQYFGPGTRLTVL.

The gene calls are TRBV5-1 and TRBJ2-7; 10 nucleotides match TRBD1. Germline V gene lookup returns CDR1 SGHRS and CDR2 YFSETQ. V dropped 3 bases and J dropped 2; count of bases not matched to a gene: 8. This CDR3 is 16 amino acids long. The DNA for the CDR3 is TGCGCCAGCAGCTACGGTCGGACAGGGGGGACCTACGAGCAGTACTTC. This translates into CASSYGRTGGTYEQYF.

On this clone: Other DNA variants within this sample encode the same CDR3. The V call is TRBV28, the J call TRBJ2-3, with TRBD1 as a possible D gene (6 bases). This CDR3 comprises 14 residues. With 5 bases removed from V and 2 bases from J, the gap between germline ends came to 11 bases. Germline CDR1 is MDHEN and CDR2 is SYDVKM. In nucleotides, the CDR3 is TGTGCCAGCAGTCTGACAGGCTCCACAGATACGCAGTATTTT. Its translation: CASSLTGSTDTQYF.

This sequence joins TRBV10-3 and TRBJ2-7; the D gene is possibly TRBD1 (6 bases). Deletions cut 0 bases from V and 2 bases from J, with 11 bases between. From germline, CDR1 is ENHRY and CDR2 SYGVKD. The CDR3 covers 15 residues. This CDR3 is CAISESTGAAYEQYF. The CDR3 DNA follows: TGTGCCATCAGTGAGTCGACAGGCGCCGCCTACGAGCAGTACTTC.

This clone was seen a handful of times. The chain links TRBV9 to TRBJ2-7; the D call may be TRBD1 or TRBD2 (6 bases each). Deletions cut 0 bases from V and 3 bases from J, with 16 bases between. CDR1 and CDR2 (germline): SGDLS, YYNGEE. The CDR3 length is 16 residues. CDR3 loop: CASSVGKGGPSYEQYF. The CDR3 DNA reads TGTGCCAGCAGCGTAGGGAAGGGGGGCCCAAGCTACGAGCAGTACTTC.

This chain links TRBV7-9 with TRBJ2-3; D is unclear. CDR1 SEHNR and CDR2 FQNEAQ come from the germline V gene (reference sequence). V lost 5 bases to trimming and J lost 0 bases, with 6 bases between them. The CDR3 is 13 residues long. CDR3 coding DNA: TGTGCCAGCAGCGACGCTAGCACAGATACGCAGTATTTT. The encoded protein is CASSDASTDTQYF.

This clone has only a few counts. The chain links TRBV4-1 to TRBJ2-1, with D unresolved. The CDR3 extends over 15 amino acids. CDR1 and CDR2 (germline): MGHRA, YSYEKL. V lost 1 base to trimming and J lost 0 bases, with 7 bases between them. The CDR3 coding sequence is TGCGCCAGCAGCCAAGCAGCGAGCTCCTACAATGAGCAGTTCTTC. Its translation: CASSQAASSYNEQFF.

This clone was recorded a few times. This chain links TRBV29-1 with TRBJ2-7; D not certain. The CDR3 has 9 amino acids. Deletions cut 8 bases from V and 4 bases from J, with 6 bases between. The germline V gene encodes CDR1 SQVTM and CDR2 ANQGSEA. DNA for the CDR3: TGCAGCTTGACATACGAGCAGTACTTC. Amino acids: CSLTYEQYF.

This clone was counted a few times. This chain joins TRBV9 and TRBJ1-2; D ambiguous. The germline V and J ends were trimmed by 4 bases and 4 bases, with 17 bases remaining between them. This CDR3 has 15 residues. Germline assignment: CDR1 SGDLS and CDR2 YYNGEE. CDR3 DNA: TGTGCCAGCAGCCCTAAGGTGGAGGGTCGCTATGGCTACACCTTC. Amino acids: CASSPKVEGRYGYTF.

The chain carries TRBV5-6 and TRBJ1-2, with TRBD1 matching 9 bases. This CDR3 is built from 16 residues. Germline lookup yields CDR1 SGHDT and CDR2 YYEEEE. Trimming at V came to 2 bases and at J to 3 bases, leaving 8 bases not matched to a gene. CDR3 DNA: TGTGCCAGCAGCTTCCCCCCGGGACAGGGCCACTATGGCTACACCTTC. As protein: CASSFPPGQGHYGYTF.

This chain uses TRBV14 with TRBJ2-6; D not certain. Trimming pared 1 base from V and 3 bases from J, leaving 7 bases between. The CDR3 runs to 15 residues. CDR1 is SGHDN and CDR2 is FVKESK in the germline V gene. The CDR3 spells CASSQGGGGANVLTF. CDR3 nucleotide sequence: TGTGCCAGCAGCCAAGGGGGTGGTGGGGCCAACGTCCTGACTTTC. Together with reference TRBV14 and TRBJ2-6, the CDR3 gives the full variable domain: EAGVTQFPSHSVIEKGQTVTLRCDPISGHDNLYWYRRVMGKEIKFLLHFVKESKQDESGMPNNRFLAERTGGTYSTLKVQPAELEDSGVYFCASSQGGGGANVLTFGAGSRLTVL.

This clone was seen a handful of times. V is TRBV9 and J is TRBJ2-1; 8 bases line up with TRBD2. The CDR3 sequence is 14 residues long. The V and J ends lost 0 bases and 13 bases, in that order; junction bases with no gene match: 9. Germline V gene data show CDR1 as SGDLS and CDR2 as YYNGEE. In DNA, the CDR3 is TGTGCCAGCAGCGTAGCGTACCGACTAGCGAGACAGTTCTTC. This sequence encodes CASSVAYRLARQFF. The variable domain in full, with the rest retrieved from reference TRBV9 and TRBJ2-1, is DSGVTQTPKHLITATGQRVTLRCSPRSGDLSVYWYQQSLDQGLQFLIQYYNGEERAKGNILERFSAQQFPDLHSELNLSSLELGDSALYFCASSVAYRLARQFFGPGTRLTVL.

The rearrangement uses TRBV6-1 and TRBJ2-1; D might be TRBD1 (6 bases). V was trimmed by 10 bases and J by 0 bases, leaving 10 bases between them. The CDR3 totals 13 residues. Looked up from germline, CDR1 is MNHNS and CDR2 is SASEGT. The CDR3 coding sequence is TGTGCCACTACAGGGAGCTCCTACAATGAGCAGTTCTTC. Its translation: CATTGSSYNEQFF.

This rearrangement joins TRBV7-9 to TRBJ2-1; possible D gene TRBD1, 5 bases. CDR1 and CDR2 from the germline V gene are SEHNR and FQNEAQ (reference sequence). The CDR3 contains 16 residues. V was clipped by 2 bases and J by 4 bases, with 15 bases between them. The DNA of the CDR3 is TGTGCCAGCAGCTTAATATTTTCAGGGATATACAATGAGCAGTTCTTC. It encodes CASSLIFSGIYNEQFF.

The rearrangement joins TRBV10-3 to TRBJ2-7; the match to TRBD1 covers 7 bases. This CDR3 contains 13 residues. After removal of 10 bases from V and 5 bases from J, the junction contained 11 bases not matched to a gene. Germline values: CDR1 ENHRY, CDR2 SYGVKD. The CDR3 DNA is TGTGCCAACCGACAGGGCCAGGGTGACGAGCAGTACTTC. The encoded protein is CANRQGQGDEQYF.

This sequence joins TRBV7-9 and TRBJ2-7; 10 bases align to TRBD2. CDR1 SEHNR and CDR2 FQNEAQ come from the germline V gene (reference sequence). This CDR3 spans 17 amino acids. The J segment lost 3 bases and the V segment lost 5 bases, leaving 13 bases of the junction unmatched. This chain's CDR3 is CASSPRGLAPFIYEQYF. DNA of the CDR3: TGTGCCAGCAGCCCGAGGGGACTAGCGCCCTTCATCTACGAGCAGTACTTC.

A few counts support this clone. The J gene is TRBJ2-3, the V gene TRBV2, with D possibly being TRBD2 (7 bases). This CDR3 has 14 amino acids. CDR1 and CDR2 (germline): SNHLY, FYNNEI. Trimming took off 6 bases at V and 4 bases at J, with 14 bases between the two ends. The CDR3 coding sequence is TGTGCCAGCAGGCCGGGGGGCATCTCAGATACGCAGTATTTT. Translating it yields CASRPGGISDTQYF.

As concerns this clone: The sample contains more than one DNA sequence encoding this CDR3. V and J are TRBV5-4 and TRBJ2-7, with TRBD1 matching over 7 bases. The CDR3 is 14 residues long. With 1 base clipped from V and 1 base from J, the junction kept 2 bases outside the gene matches. Germline V lookup: CDR1 SGHNT, CDR2 YYREEE (reference sequence). As DNA, the CDR3 is TGTGCCAGCAGCTTGCGGGACAGTTCCTACGAGCAGTACTTC. Amino acids: CASSLRDSSYEQYF.

As regards this clone: The same CDR3 is also encoded by other DNA sequences in this sample. V and J are TRBV18 and TRBJ1-6; D unclear. The CDR3 extends over 13 amino acids. Per germline, CDR1 KGHSH and CDR2 LQKENI. V lost 0 bases, J lost 9 bases, and 6 bases lay in between. CDR3 residues: CASSPPGSSPLHF. CDR3 DNA sequence: TGTGCCAGCTCACCACCGGGGAGTTCACCCCTCCACTTT.

The V gene is TRBV11-2, the J gene TRBJ2-6; D ambiguous. CDR1 SGHAT and CDR2 FQNNGV come from the germline V gene. CDR3 length equals 15 residues. V gave up 7 bases and J gave up 0 bases, with 10 bases separating them. For the CDR3, the DNA is TGTGCCAGCACCTGGTCACGCTCTGGGGCCAACGTCCTGACTTTC. It encodes CASTWSRSGANVLTF.

This clone showed up just a few times. This chain uses TRBV10-3 with TRBJ2-1; 15 bases agree with TRBD2. V was clipped by 6 bases and J by 7 bases; unmatched bases: 10. The CDR3 covers 17 residues. The germline CDR1 and CDR2 sequences are ENHRY and SYGVKD. CDR3 in amino acids: CAIRQPTGLAGGNEQFF. The CDR3 coding sequence is TGTGCCATCAGACAGCCGACGGGACTAGCGGGAGGTAATGAGCAGTTCTTC.

The chain employs TRBV6-5 and TRBJ2-3, with 7 positions matching TRBD1. This CDR3 contains 15 residues. In germline, CDR1 is MNHEY, CDR2 SVGAGI. Trimming at V came to 2 bases and at J to 6 bases, leaving 8 bases not matched to a gene. The CDR3 nucleotides read TGTGCCAGCAGTTACAAGGGGGCCCTGGCGGATACGCAGTATTTT. Encoded protein: CASSYKGALADTQYF.

This clone has a handful of counts. CDR3 loop: CAWSSGQGAYNEQFF. DNA for the CDR3: TGTGCCTGGAGTTCGGGACAGGGGGCCTACAATGAGCAGTTCTTC. The rearrangement uses TRBV30 and TRBJ2-1; 11 bases match TRBD1. From germline, CDR1 is GTSNPN and CDR2 SVGIG (reference sequence). The CDR3 covers 15 residues. V was clipped by 2 bases and J by 2 bases; unmatched bases: 2.

This clone has more than one count but fewer than ten. This chain joins TRBV7-2 and TRBJ2-1; 9 bases agree with TRBD2. The CDR3 has 19 residues. V lost 2 bases and J lost 8; bases outside the gene matches: 19. Germline V gives CDR1 SGHTA, CDR2 FQGNSA. CDR3 coding DNA: TGTGCCAGCAGCTTAAGGCCCAACTGGGCGGGAGGGCCTTCGGATGAGCAGTTCTTC. Translation: CASSLRPNWAGGPSDEQFF.

The rearrangement uses TRBV6-5 and TRBJ1-6; tentatively, D is TRBD1 (6 bases). The CDR3 totals 13 residues. V was trimmed by 4 bases and J by 9 bases, leaving 10 bases between them. Germline V gene lookup returns CDR1 MNHEY and CDR2 SVGAGI. CDR3 amino acids: CASSSARGSPLHF. The CDR3 bases are TGTGCCAGCAGTTCCGCCAGGGGTTCACCCCTCCACTTT.

This clone was seen more than once but under ten times. The V call is TRBV7-9, the J call TRBJ2-1; 9 nucleotides align to TRBD1. Germline V gene data show CDR1 as SEHNR and CDR2 as FQNEAQ (reference sequence). The CDR3 loop spans 16 amino acids. J gave up 8 bases and V 5 bases, and 13 bases lay outside the gene matches. Here the CDR3 DNA reads TGTGCCAGCAGCGTCCACCGGGACAGGGATAAACATGAGCAGTTCTTC. This codes for CASSVHRDRDKHEQFF.

This chain uses TRBV6-5 with TRBJ2-1, with TRBD1 matching over 7 bases. The CDR3 length is 16 residues. CDR1 and CDR2 (germline): MNHEY, SVGAGI. V dropped 1 base and J dropped 0; count of bases not matched to a gene: 3. Here the CDR3 DNA reads TGTGCCAGCAGTTACTTACGGGACAGCTCCTACAATGAGCAGTTCTTC. This gives the protein CASSYLRDSSYNEQFF.